Below, one TCR beta chain is given with its context. Its antigen is unknown. The data are from a study of OX40 agonist ivuxolimab in advanced cancers. About the study: Across the patients, intravenous ivuxolimab was delivered every 2 weeks at 0.01 to 10 mg/kg. People in dose escalation had one of these cancers: hepatocellular carcinoma, melanoma, renal cell or head and neck cancer. Study observations and caveats: At 0.1 to 3.0 mg/kg, CD4+ and CD8+ blood T cells expanded clonally by week 6. Near-lowest levels of clonal expansion characterized partial responders at 0.1-3.0 mg/kg.

The CDR3 sequence is 14 residues long. Germline CDR1 reads SEHNR; CDR2 reads FQNEAQ (reference sequence). V shed 5 bases and J 4 bases; nucleotides not matched to a gene: 6. Libraries were prepared by immunoSEQ multiplex PCR; TCRdb keeps only in-frame clonotypes and omits some of them. The table includes tens of thousands of clones, about nine tenths detected once. The receptor's source is an adult with an advanced solid tumor such as melanoma, head and neck, liver or kidney cancer. Sequenced material: CD4+ or CD8+ T cells sorted from blood, taken in a trial of the OX40 agonist ivuxolimab. The chain couples TRBV7-9 to TRBJ1-1; 8 bases fit TRBD1. The CDR3, as DNA: TGTGCCAGCAGCCCACAGGGGGTGAGCACTGAAGCTTTCTTT. Its translation is CASSPQGVSTEAFF.